This TCR beta chain was identified during a study of tumor and adjacent non-tumor tissue in lung cancer. Study information: Samples averaged about 3.8 million productive TCRbeta reads each. General observations from the study: TCR diversity was significantly greater in tumor than normal lung tissue.

The CDR3 totals 13 residues. The germline V gene encodes CDR1 WNHNN and CDR2 SYGVQD (reference sequence). As for this clonotype: Its antigen is as yet unknown. The junction departs from germline at one end; a sequencing error may be responsible.

The library came from three nested PCR rounds adapted from ARM-PCR protocols. TCRdb analysed the multiplex PCR reads with MiXCR anew, one entry per CDR3 protein. The sample carries over 80,000 distinct CDR3 sequences, 76% recorded once. RNA was extracted from bulk tissue without any cell sorting. More than 3 cm separated this lung sample from the edge of the tumor. This TCR derives from a woman aged 50 to 60 with non-small cell lung cancer. The rearrangement links TRBV10-1 to TRBJ2-1, with a possible D match to TRBD2 (5 bases). Specimen: distant non-tumor lung tissue. In DNA, the CDR3 is TGCGCCGGCAGTGAGATTTCGGGGAATGAGCAGTTCTTC. It translates to CAGSEISGNEQFF.